This T cell receptor (beta chain) was found in a study of cytomegalovirus exposure and HLA in healthy donors. Study-wide background: The approximately 670 first-cohort repertoires shared a platform with the 100 to 150 validation repertoires, as reported in a later analysis.

Libraries were prepared by immunoSEQ multiplex PCR; TCRdb keeps only in-frame clonotypes and omits some of them. Here the sample spans about 130,000 clones, just under 90% being singletons. The origin of this receptor is a young man in good health and CMV-seronegative. The sample was PBMCs.

The CDR3 DNA follows: TGCGCCAGCAGCTTAACAGGCTCCTACAATGAGCAGTTCTTC. Amino acids: CASSLTGSYNEQFF. This rearrangement joins TRBV5-1 to TRBJ2-1; maybe TRBD1 (5 bases). The germline V gene encodes CDR1 SGHRS and CDR2 YFSETQ. The CDR3 runs to 14 residues. Trimming pared 2 bases from V and 0 bases from J, leaving 6 bases between.